Following are 5 T cell receptor beta chains from one sample sequenced in a study of cytomegalovirus exposure and HLA in healthy donors. PCR employed 60 Vbeta and 13 Jbeta primers. TCRdb's table, derived via immunoSEQ multiplex PCR, lists solely in-frame clones and lacks some. The table lists over 150,000 clones, 75% to 90% of them singletons. The sample comprised PBMCs. The receptors stem from a boy aged 2 to 9 in good health and CMV-seronegative.

The chain joins TRBV5-1 to TRBJ2-2; 9 bases map to TRBD2. CDR1 SGHRS and CDR2 YFSETQ come from the germline V gene. This CDR3 has 18 residues. The trim removed 1 base at V and 6 bases at J, leaving 13 bases unmatched. For the CDR3, the DNA is TGCGCCAGCAGCTTGTATTCCCGAATAGCGGGAGCCCCCGGGGAGCTGTTTTTT. Its protein product is CASSLYSRIAGAPGELFF. The full variable domain, in which reference TRBV5-1 and TRBJ2-2 provide the parts outside the CDR3, is KAGVTQTPRYLIKTRGQQVTLSCSPISGHRSVSWYQQTPGQGLQFLFEYFSETQRNKGNFPGRFSGRQFSNSRSEMNVSTLELGDSALYLCASSLYSRIAGAPGELFFGEGSRLTVL.

The V gene is TRBV5-4, the J gene TRBJ2-1; 16 bases align to TRBD2. This CDR3 comprises 19 residues. Germline V CDR1 and CDR2: SGHNT, YYREEE (reference sequence). J lost 0 bases, V lost 4 bases, and 7 bases had no gene match. The CDR3 reads CASSPSGLAGGSSYNEQFF. Written as DNA, the CDR3 is TGTGCCAGCAGCCCCTCGGGACTAGCGGGAGGGAGCTCCTACAATGAGCAGTTCTTC.

The chain couples TRBV10-3 to TRBJ2-1; 9 nucleotides match TRBD1. Germline values: CDR1 ENHRY, CDR2 SYGVKD. The length of the CDR3 is 19 residues. V gave up 4 bases and J gave up 1 base; unmatched junction bases: 14. The CDR3, as DNA: TGTGCCATCAGTGGATTCCCTCAAGGGACAGGGTTTTCCTACAATGAGCAGTTCTTC. It yields the protein CAISGFPQGTGFSYNEQFF.

Notes on this clone: A read error may produce the germline difference seen at one junction end. This sequence joins TRBV7-9 and TRBJ1-1; D not resolved. There are 12 residues in the CDR3. CDR1 is SEHNR and CDR2 is FQNEAQ in the germline V gene (reference sequence). This CDR3 is CSSSLVQTEAFF. The CDR3 DNA reads as TGTTCCAGCAGCTTAGTCCAGACTGAAGCTTTCTTT. The full variable domain, completed using reference TRBV7-9 and TRBJ1-1, is DTGVSQNPRHKITKRGQNVTFRCDPISEHNRLYWYRQTLGQGPEFLTYFQNEAQLEKSRLLSDRFSAERPKGSFSTLEIQRTEQGDSAMYLCSSSLVQTEAFFGQGTRLTVV.

The CDR3 nucleotides are TGTGCCAGCAGTTTAAAGGGCAGGGGATCCTATGGCTACACCTTC. It codes for CASSLKGRGSYGYTF. V gene TRBV27 combines with J gene TRBJ1-2; maybe TRBD1 (6 bases). Germline-derived CDR1 and CDR2 are MNHEY and SMNVEV (reference sequence). Deletions cut 2 bases from V and 4 bases from J, with 14 bases between. CDR3 length equals 15 residues.